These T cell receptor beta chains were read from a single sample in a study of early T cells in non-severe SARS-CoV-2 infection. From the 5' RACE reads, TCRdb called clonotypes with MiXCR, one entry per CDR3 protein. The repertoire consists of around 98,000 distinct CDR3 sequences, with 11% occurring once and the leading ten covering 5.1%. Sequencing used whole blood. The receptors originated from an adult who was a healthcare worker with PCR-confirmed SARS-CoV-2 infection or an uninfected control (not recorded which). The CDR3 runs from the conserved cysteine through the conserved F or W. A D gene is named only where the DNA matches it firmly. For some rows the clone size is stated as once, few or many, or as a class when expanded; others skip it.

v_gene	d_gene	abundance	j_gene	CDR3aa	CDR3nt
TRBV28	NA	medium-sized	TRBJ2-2	CASITIRDQKGRSGELFF	TGTGCCAGCATCACGATCAGGGACCAAAAGGGGAGGTCCGGGGAGCTGTTTTTT
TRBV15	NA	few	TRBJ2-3	CATSRVGRDTDTQYF	TGTGCCACCAGCAGAGTTGGGCGAGACACAGATACGCAGTATTTT
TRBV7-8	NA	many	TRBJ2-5	CASSPMAGSIWETQYF	TGTGCCAGCAGCCCAATGGCTGGGTCCATATGGGAGACCCAGTACTTC
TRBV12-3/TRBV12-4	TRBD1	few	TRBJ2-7	CASSLKRDRNYEQYF	TGTGCCAGCAGCCTTAAGAGGGACAGAAACTACGAGCAGTACTTC
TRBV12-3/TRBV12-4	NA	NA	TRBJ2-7	CASSTTGYHEQYF	TGTGCCAGCAGTACAACAGGGTACCACGAGCAGTACTTC
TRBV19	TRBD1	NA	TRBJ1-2	CASSGTGTVTYGYTF	TGTGCCAGTAGTGGGACAGGGACAGTTACCTATGGCTACACCTTC
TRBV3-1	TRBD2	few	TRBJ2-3	CASSQQRTSGRGSDTQYF	TGTGCCAGCAGCCAACAACGGACTAGCGGGAGGGGATCAGATACGCAGTATTTT
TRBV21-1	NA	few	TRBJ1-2	CASSYRDSLGYGYTF	TGTGCCAGCAGCTACCGGGACAGCCTTGGCTATGGCTACACCTTC
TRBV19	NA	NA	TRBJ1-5	CATRDNSNQPQHF	TGTGCCACCCGGGACAATAGCAATCAGCCCCAGCATTTT
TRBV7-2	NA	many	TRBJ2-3	CASSLPDTQYF	TGTGCCAGCAGCTTACCAGATACGCAGTATTTT
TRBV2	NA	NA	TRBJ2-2	CASRGLTSVGELFF	TGTGCCAGCAGAGGACTGACCTCGGTCGGGGAGCTGTTTTTT
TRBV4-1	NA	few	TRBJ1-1	CASSQESRTNTEAFF	TGCGCCAGCAGCCAAGAATCCCGAACTAACACTGAAGCTTTCTTT
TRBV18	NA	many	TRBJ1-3	CASSPPMVDTIYF	TGTGCCAGCTCACCACCGATGGTGGACACCATATATTTT
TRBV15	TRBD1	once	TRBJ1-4	CATCGTGKEKLFF	TGTGCCACCTGCGGGACAGGGAAGGAAAAACTGTTTTTT
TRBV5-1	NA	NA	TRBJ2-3	CASSLEGVGDTQYF	TGCGCCAGCAGCTTGGAGGGGGTTGGAGATACGCAGTATTTT
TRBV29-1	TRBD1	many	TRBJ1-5	CSVQGADQPQHF	TGCAGCGTTCAGGGGGCCGATCAGCCCCAGCATTTT
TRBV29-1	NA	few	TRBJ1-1	CSVCGGANTEAFF	TGCAGCGTCTGCGGGGGAGCGAACACTGAAGCTTTCTTT
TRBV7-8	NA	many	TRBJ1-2	CASSLGPSANYGYTF	TGTGCCAGCAGCTTAGGGCCCTCAGCTAACTATGGCTACACCTTC
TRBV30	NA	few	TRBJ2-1	CAWTPDWDNEQFF	TGTGCCTGGACACCGGACTGGGACAATGAGCAGTTCTTC
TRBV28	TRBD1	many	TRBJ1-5	CASRDGTGASRPQHF	TGTGCCAGCAGGGATGGGACAGGGGCTTCAAGGCCCCAGCATTTT
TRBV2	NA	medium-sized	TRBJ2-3	CASSAGLDTDTQYF	TGTGCCAGCAGTGCGGGACTCGACACAGATACGCAGTATTTT
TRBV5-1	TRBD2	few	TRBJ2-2	CASSLTSPTNTGELFF	TGCGCCAGCTCCCTGACTAGCCCCACGAACACCGGGGAGCTGTTTTTT
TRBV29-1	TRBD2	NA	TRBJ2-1	CSVDDTTGGPLFF	TGCAGCGTTGATGATACGACGGGAGGGCCGCTGTTCTTC
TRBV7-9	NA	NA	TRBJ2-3	CASSLTGTSSTDTQYF	TGTGCCAGCAGCTTGACCGGGACTTCCTCCACAGATACGCAGTATTTT
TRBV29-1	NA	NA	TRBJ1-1	CSVSPDPKAEAFF	TGCAGCGTGAGCCCGGACCCGAAGGCTGAAGCTTTCTTT
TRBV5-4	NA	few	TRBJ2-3	CASRWTAPEDTQYF	TGTGCCAGCAGGTGGACAGCGCCCGAAGATACGCAGTATTTT
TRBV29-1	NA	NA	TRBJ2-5	CSALAQYQETQYF	TGCAGCGCCCTCGCCCAGTACCAAGAGACCCAGTACTTC
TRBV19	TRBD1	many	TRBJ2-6	CASRRTGGSFSGANVLTF	TGTGCCAGTAGACGGACAGGGGGCTCTTTCTCTGGGGCCAACGTCCTGACTTTC
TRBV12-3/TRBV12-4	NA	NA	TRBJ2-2	CASSLVRGAPTGELFF	TGTGCCAGCAGTTTGGTGAGGGGGGCCCCAACCGGGGAGCTGTTTTTT
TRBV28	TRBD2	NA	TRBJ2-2	CASRSSGRVDTGELFF	TGTGCCAGCAGATCTAGCGGGAGAGTCGACACCGGGGAGCTGTTTTTT
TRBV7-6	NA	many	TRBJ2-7	CASSTTVNYEQYF	TGTGCCAGCAGCACTACAGTGAACTACGAGCAGTACTTC
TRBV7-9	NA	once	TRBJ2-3	CASSPFGTRTDTQYF	TGTGCCAGCAGCCCCTTCGGGACTCGCACAGATACGCAGTATTTT
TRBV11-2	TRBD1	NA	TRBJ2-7	CASSLEWDRRAGEQYF	TGTGCCAGCAGCTTAGAATGGGACAGGCGGGCTGGAGAGCAGTACTTC
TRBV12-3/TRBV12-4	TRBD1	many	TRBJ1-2	CASSLARGYGYTF	TGTGCCAGCAGTTTAGCCAGGGGGTATGGCTACACCTTC
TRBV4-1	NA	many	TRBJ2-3	CASSQDGSGGPDTQYF	TGCGCCAGCAGCCAAGATGGTTCGGGGGGCCCAGATACGCAGTATTTT
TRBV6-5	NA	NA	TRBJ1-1	CASSYWGTEAFF	TGTGCCAGCAGTTACTGGGGGACTGAAGCTTTCTTT
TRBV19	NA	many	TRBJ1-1	CASSQGRSNTEAFF	TGTGCCAGTAGCCAGGGACGGTCGAACACTGAAGCTTTCTTT
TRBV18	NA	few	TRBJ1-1	CASSRLNGGTEAFF	TGTGCCAGCTCACGCTTAAATGGTGGCACTGAAGCTTTCTTT
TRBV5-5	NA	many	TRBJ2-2	CASSLTGSSGNTGELFF	TGTGCCAGCAGCTTGACAGGGTCCTCCGGAAACACCGGGGAGCTGTTTTTT
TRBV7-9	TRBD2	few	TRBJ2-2	CASTPSGTTNTGELFF	TGTGCCAGCACCCCTTCAGGGACTACGAACACCGGGGAGCTGTTTTTT